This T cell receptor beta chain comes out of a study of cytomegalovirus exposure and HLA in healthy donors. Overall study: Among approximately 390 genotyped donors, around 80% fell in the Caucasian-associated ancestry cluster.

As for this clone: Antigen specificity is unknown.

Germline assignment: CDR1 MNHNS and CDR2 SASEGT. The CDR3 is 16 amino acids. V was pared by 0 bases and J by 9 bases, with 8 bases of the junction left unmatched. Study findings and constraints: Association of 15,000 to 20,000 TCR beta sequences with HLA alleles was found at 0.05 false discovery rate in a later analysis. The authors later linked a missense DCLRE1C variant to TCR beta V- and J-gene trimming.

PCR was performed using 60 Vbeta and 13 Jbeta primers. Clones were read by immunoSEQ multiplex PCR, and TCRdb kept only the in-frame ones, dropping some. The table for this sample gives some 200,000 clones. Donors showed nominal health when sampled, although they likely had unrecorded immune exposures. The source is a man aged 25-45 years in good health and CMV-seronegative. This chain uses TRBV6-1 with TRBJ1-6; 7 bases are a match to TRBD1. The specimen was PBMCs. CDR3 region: CASSEAGPGGISPLHF. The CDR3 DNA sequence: TGTGCCAGCAGTGAAGCCGGGCCAGGGGGGATTTCACCCCTCCACTTT.